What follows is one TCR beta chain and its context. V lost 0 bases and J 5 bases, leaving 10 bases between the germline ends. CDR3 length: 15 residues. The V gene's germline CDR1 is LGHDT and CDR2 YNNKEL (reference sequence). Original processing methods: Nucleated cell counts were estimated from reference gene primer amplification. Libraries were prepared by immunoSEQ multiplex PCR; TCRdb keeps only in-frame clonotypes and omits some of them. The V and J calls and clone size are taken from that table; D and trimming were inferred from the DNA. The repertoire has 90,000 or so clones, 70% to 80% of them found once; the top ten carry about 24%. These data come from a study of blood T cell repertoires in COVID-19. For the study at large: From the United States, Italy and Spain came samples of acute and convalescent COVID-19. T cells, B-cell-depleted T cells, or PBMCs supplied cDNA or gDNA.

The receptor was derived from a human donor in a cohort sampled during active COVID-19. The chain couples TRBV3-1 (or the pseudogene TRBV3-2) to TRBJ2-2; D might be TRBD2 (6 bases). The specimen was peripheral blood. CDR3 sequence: CASSQEAGITGELFF. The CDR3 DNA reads TGTGCCAGCAGCCAAGAGGCGGGGATTACCGGGGAGCTGTTTTTT.